This T cell receptor (beta chain) was obtained from a study of blood T cells in healthy people across ages. Study results and limitations: In these data, TCR beta diversity tracked strongly with naive T cell percentage.

Concerning this clonotype: As yet, its antigen is unknown.

There are 15 residues in the CDR3. In germline, CDR1 is LGHNA, CDR2 YNFKEQ. The junction had 11 bases not matched to a gene; V was cut back by 7 bases and J by 8 bases. A J-beta primer mix and a sample-barcoded 5' primer were used in a second PCR of roughly 7 to 12 cycles. A single record per CDR3 protein comes from TCRdb applying MiXCR to the 5' RACE reads. The table shows hundreds of thousands of distinct CDR3 sequences, with roughly 30% occurring only once. The sequence was collected from a woman at least 80 years old in good health. The rearrangement links TRBV4-2 to TRBJ2-1, with TRBD2 matching 10 bases. The sequenced sample was blood. In DNA form, the CDR3 reads TGTGCCAGCACCGGAACTAGCGGGGCACTCTATGAGCAGTTCTTC. Its translation: CASTGTSGALYEQFF.